This T cell receptor beta chain was recorded in a study of blood T cells in healthy people across ages. V lost 6 bases, J lost 6 bases, and 19 bases lay in between. This CDR3 region has 14 residues. Germline V gene sequence: CDR1 DFQATT, CDR2 SNEGSKA (reference sequence). A J-beta primer mix and a sample-barcoded 5' primer were used in a second PCR of roughly 7 to 12 cycles. TCRdb redid the calling of the 5' RACE reads with MiXCR, one entry per CDR3 protein. The sample lists some 800,000 distinct CDR3 sequences; approximately 48% were seen once. The receptor comes from a man between 60 and 75 years old in good health. The genes are TRBV20-1 and TRBJ2-3; TRBD2 might be the D (6 bases). Sequencing used blood. The DNA of the CDR3 is TGCAGTGCGACAGTTGCGGGGAGGTGGGATACGCAGTATTTT. It codes for CSATVAGRWDTQYF.